This TCR beta chain originates from a study of T cell repertoires in cytomegalovirus infection. Looking at the study overall: Matching HLA type and CMV infection were both indicated by public TCR beta signatures. General study findings and limits: Ex vivo, HLA-C-restricted CMV-specific TCR beta clonotypes prevailed over the rest of the response. Summed frequency of shared TCR beta families picked out CMV carriers who also had the relevant HLA.

Turning to this clonotype: Its antigen remains unknown.

This CDR3 has 16 amino acids. The trim removed 0 bases at V and 2 bases at J, leaving 6 bases unmatched. The germline CDR1 and CDR2 sequences are SGHVS and FQNEAQ. A single record per CDR3 protein comes from TCRdb applying MiXCR to the reads. Of approximately 630,000 distinct CDR3 sequences listed, 20% to 25% were seen once; the top ten hold 7% to 9%. The V gene is TRBV7-8, the J gene TRBJ2-5, with 7 bases identical to TRBD2. This TCR derives from a human donor in good health (CMV status not recorded). Some clones in this sample may be carry-over from other donors' samples. Sequencing was carried out using CD8+ T cells from PBMCs. The CDR3 DNA reads TGTGCCAGCAGCTTAGCGTTGACGGGGGGACAAGAGACCCAGTACTTC. This gives the protein CASSLALTGGQETQYF.